This record covers a single T cell receptor (beta chain). What antigen it recognizes has not been identified. One base away there is no much larger clone; base qualities are not given. TCRbeta CDR3 regions were amplified from genomic DNA using the immunoSEQ Assay, a bias-controlled multiplex PCR. On the study's bioinformatics: The number of nucleated cells in each sample was estimated by amplification of reference gene primers within the assay. To quantify the absolute abundance of each unique TCRbeta CDR3 rearrangement, sequence reads were collapsed and filtered. For each sample, productive Simpson clonality was calculated as the square root of Simpson's diversity index across productive rearrangements. Imported from immuneACCESS, the table was reduced by TCRdb to in-frame sequences with V and J called. These copies leave out some clones; in studies compared against another copy, an unresolved V gene accounts for under half, and the cause of the remainder is not known. That table is the source of V, J and clone size, and D and trimming were worked out from the DNA. The table for this sample lists around 52,000 clones; about four fifths of them were counted only once. The ten largest clonotypes hold more than 8% of the sample.

The CDR3 has 15 amino acids, counting the end cysteine and phenylalanine. Only the CDR3 region is kept as DNA, spanning 45 bases read in frame from base 1. CDR1 and CDR2 were assigned from the germline V gene as MGHRA and YSYEKL. V loses 4 bases, J loses 8 bases, and the germline ends lie 18 bases apart. The data originate from a study of blood T cell repertoires in COVID-19 (dated by TCRdb to 2018 to 2021). General notes on the study: The collaborator samples originated in the United States, Italy and Spain and spanned the acute and convalescent phases of COVID-19. The repertoires were made available in a free public database intended to serve as a resource for research on the immune response to SARS-CoV-2. The material from the prospective study consisted of cDNA or gDNA derived from T cells, B-cell-depleted T cells, or PBMCs. Subjects who had been exposed to COVID-19, were actively infected with it, or had recovered from it provided the deeply sampled blood TCRbeta repertoires that made up the dataset. Where available, HLA class I and class II types were obtained from metadata supplied by the sample provider rather than from assay-based typing. Samples came from the ongoing ImmuneRACE study (first 160 participants) plus 1,254 subjects from 6 global collaborators. The sample metadata nearly always contained a de-identified subject ID, COVID-19 status, age in years and sex.

The collaborating institutions used their own protocols to collect whole blood in K2EDTA tubes. For TCRbeta analysis, collaborators shipped samples as frozen whole blood, isolated PBMCs, or DNA extracted from either of those sample types. Study-wide findings and limitations: How much clinical and demographic metadata was included differed by source and by participant, and the metadata was provided uncurated.

The source of this sequence is a woman of 80 years or more with acute or convalescent COVID-19. The chain is assembled from TRBV4-1 and TRBJ2-1; TRBD2 might be the D gene, on 7 matching bases. Sequenced: peripheral blood. The DNA sequence is as follows: TGCGCCAGCAGCCTCGGCGGGGGCCCTACGGATGAGCAGTTCTTC. Protein translation: CASSLGGGPTDEQFF.